This TCR beta chain was found in a study of blood T cell repertoires in COVID-19. At the level of the study: Acute and convalescent COVID-19 samples came from the United States, Italy and Spain. Sources were T cells, B-cell-depleted T cells, or PBMCs; the material itself was cDNA or gDNA.

V lost 2 bases, J lost 0 bases, and 9 bases lay in between. In germline, CDR1 is KGHSH, CDR2 LQKENI. The CDR3 contains 15 residues. As processed by the authors: Estimation of nucleated cell counts relied on the amplification of reference gene primers. TCRdb keeps only in-frame clones here, not all; method: immunoSEQ multiplex PCR. The V and J calls and clone size were taken over from that table, and D and trimming were inferred from the DNA. The repertoire holds approximately 150,000 clones, with just over 85% as singletons. The TCR sequence derives from a man in his 70s with acute or convalescent COVID-19. The chain employs TRBV18 and TRBJ2-3, with a weak D call TRBD2 (6 bases). Specimen: peripheral blood. The CDR3, as DNA: TGTGCCAGCTCACCAATTGCGGGGAGCACAGATACGCAGTATTTT. It specifies CASSPIAGSTDTQYF.